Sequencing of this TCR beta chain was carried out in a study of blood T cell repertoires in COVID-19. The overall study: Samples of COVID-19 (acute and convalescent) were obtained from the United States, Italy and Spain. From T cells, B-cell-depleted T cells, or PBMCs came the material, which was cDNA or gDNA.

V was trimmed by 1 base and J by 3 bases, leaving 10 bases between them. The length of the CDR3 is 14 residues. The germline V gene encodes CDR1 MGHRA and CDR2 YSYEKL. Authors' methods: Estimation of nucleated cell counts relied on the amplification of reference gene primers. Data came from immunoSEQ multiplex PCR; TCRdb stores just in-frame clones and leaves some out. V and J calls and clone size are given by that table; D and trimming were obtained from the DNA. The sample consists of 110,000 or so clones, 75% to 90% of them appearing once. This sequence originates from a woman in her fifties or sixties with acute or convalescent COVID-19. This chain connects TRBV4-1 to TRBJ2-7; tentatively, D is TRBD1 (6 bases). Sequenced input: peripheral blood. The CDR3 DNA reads TGCGCCAGCAGCCAAGGCCCAGGGGACTACGAGCAGTACTTC. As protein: CASSQGPGDYEQYF.